These T cell receptor beta chains were read from a single sample in a study of neurological immune-mediated disorders. TCRdb re-called the 5' RACE reads through MiXCR, storing one row per CDR3 protein. Here the sample spans 45,000 to 50,000 distinct CDR3 sequences, over 20% being singletons. The sample comprised PBMCs. The source of these receptors is a woman in her sixties or seventies in good health. Both conserved end residues are part of each CDR3. D genes are given only for firm matches. Expanded clones get a size class; other rows say once, few or many, or leave the size out.

CDR3 DNA: TGTGCCAGCAGCTTCGGGGGCGGTTTGGAGACCCAGTACTTC; CDR3 protein: CASSFGGGLETQYF; V gene: TRBV7-2; D gene: .; J gene: TRBJ2-5; clone size: many
CDR3 DNA: TGCGCCAGCAACTCCCTACCCCCGGACGTCGAGCAGTACTTC; CDR3 protein: CASNSLPPDVEQYF; V gene: TRBV5-1; D gene: .; J gene: TRBJ2-7; clone size: .
CDR3 DNA: TGTGCCAGCAGCCCGCCCGGGCAGCCCCAGCATTTT; CDR3 protein: CASSPPGQPQHF; V gene: TRBV7-9; D gene: .; J gene: TRBJ1-5; clone size: .
CDR3 DNA: TGTGCCAGCAGCTTATTTCTTGGGGCCAACGTCCTGACTTTC; CDR3 protein: CASSLFLGANVLTF; V gene: TRBV7-2; D gene: .; J gene: TRBJ2-6; clone size: many
CDR3 DNA: TGTGCCAGTAGTATAGGCCCGGGGGCAGACACCGGGGAGCTGTTTTTT; CDR3 protein: CASSIGPGADTGELFF; V gene: TRBV19; D gene: .; J gene: TRBJ2-2; clone size: .
CDR3 DNA: TGCGCCAGCAGTGCCCCACCGGGAGAGACCCAGTACTTC; CDR3 protein: CASSAPPGETQYF; V gene: TRBV5-1; D gene: .; J gene: TRBJ2-5; clone size: many
CDR3 DNA: TGCAGCGCGGGAGACACCGGGGAGCTGTTTTTT; CDR3 protein: CSAGDTGELFF; V gene: TRBV29-1; D gene: .; J gene: TRBJ2-2; clone size: many
CDR3 DNA: TGTGCCAGCAGCCCTCAACTTGGGACAGGGGGAGTCTACACCTTC; CDR3 protein: CASSPQLGTGGVYTF; V gene: TRBV7-2; D gene: TRBD1; J gene: TRBJ1-2; clone size: .
CDR3 DNA: TGTGCCAGCAGCAAAAGGGAAAAAGGGACAGGGGAAAACAATGAGCAGTTCTTC; CDR3 protein: CASSKREKGTGENNEQFF; V gene: TRBV21-1; D gene: .; J gene: TRBJ2-1; clone size: .
CDR3 DNA: TGCAGTGCTATGAAGGGGGCGCGAAACTATGGCTACACCTTC; CDR3 protein: CSAMKGARNYGYTF; V gene: TRBV20-1; D gene: TRBD1; J gene: TRBJ1-2; clone size: many
CDR3 DNA: TGTGCCAGCAGCTCAGTAGCGGGGCCCTACAATGAGCAGTTCTTC; CDR3 protein: CASSSVAGPYNEQFF; V gene: TRBV7-7; D gene: TRBD2; J gene: TRBJ2-1; clone size: .
CDR3 DNA: TGCGCCAGCAGTGAGTACCAAGGAGGACAGTACTTC; CDR3 protein: CASSEYQGGQYF; V gene: TRBV10-2; D gene: .; J gene: TRBJ2-7; clone size: many
CDR3 DNA: TGTGCCAGCAGCCAACCGGGACAGGGGTATTCACCCCTCCACTTT; CDR3 protein: CASSQPGQGYSPLHF; V gene: TRBV4-2; D gene: TRBD1; J gene: TRBJ1-6; clone size: .
CDR3 DNA: TGCAGTGCTAGGGAGCCAGCTAATCAGCCCCAGCATTTT; CDR3 protein: CSAREPANQPQHF; V gene: TRBV20-1; D gene: .; J gene: TRBJ1-5; clone size: many
CDR3 DNA: TGTGCCAGCAGCTTAGGGATGGGGGAGCACGAGCAGTACTTC; CDR3 protein: CASSLGMGEHEQYF; V gene: TRBV7-2; D gene: .; J gene: TRBJ2-7; clone size: many
CDR3 DNA: TGTGCCAGCAGATATGGGAGTTGGAAGGAGACCCAGTACTTC; CDR3 protein: CASRYGSWKETQYF; V gene: TRBV5-6; D gene: .; J gene: TRBJ2-5; clone size: many
CDR3 DNA: TGTGCCAGCAGGACAGGGGGAGGCACTGAAGCTTTCTTT; CDR3 protein: CASRTGGGTEAFF; V gene: TRBV25-1; D gene: TRBD1; J gene: TRBJ1-1; clone size: .
CDR3 DNA: TGCAGCGTAGGCTCCGGCGTTGGCACCGGGGAGCTGTTTTTT; CDR3 protein: CSVGSGVGTGELFF; V gene: TRBV29-1; D gene: .; J gene: TRBJ2-2; clone size: many
CDR3 DNA: TGTGCCAGCAGCCCGGGACAGCCTGGAAACACCATATATTTT; CDR3 protein: CASSPGQPGNTIYF; V gene: TRBV7-2; D gene: TRBD1; J gene: TRBJ1-3; clone size: .
CDR3 DNA: TGTGCCAGCAGCCCGAGTCGTAAATACTATGGCTACACCTTC; CDR3 protein: CASSPSRKYYGYTF; V gene: TRBV7-2; D gene: .; J gene: TRBJ1-2; clone size: few
CDR3 DNA: TGTGCCAGCAGTGGGACTAATGAAAAACTGTTTTTT; CDR3 protein: CASSGTNEKLFF; V gene: TRBV25-1; D gene: .; J gene: TRBJ1-4; clone size: many
CDR3 DNA: TGCGCCAGCTCTTCAAACCCCGGGACAAAGACCTACGAGCAGTACTTC; CDR3 protein: CASSSNPGTKTYEQYF; V gene: TRBV5-1; D gene: .; J gene: TRBJ2-7; clone size: .
CDR3 DNA: TGCAGTGCCCCCGGGACAGGGTCCCACGAGCAGTACTTC; CDR3 protein: CSAPGTGSHEQYF; V gene: TRBV20-1; D gene: TRBD1; J gene: TRBJ2-7; clone size: .
CDR3 DNA: TGCAGTGCTAGGTTGTCAGCGCCAGGTCGGGTTTCCTACGAGCAGTACTTC; CDR3 protein: CSARLSAPGRVSYEQYF; V gene: TRBV20-1; D gene: .; J gene: TRBJ2-7; clone size: many
CDR3 DNA: TGCGCCAGCAGCTTTTCCGGCGGCGGTGCGGGGGAAGATACGCAGTATTTT; CDR3 protein: CASSFSGGGAGEDTQYF; V gene: TRBV5-1; D gene: TRBD2; J gene: TRBJ2-3; clone size: many
CDR3 DNA: TGCGCCAGCAGTCTTATTCCGGGGACTGGAAACACCATATATTTT; CDR3 protein: CASSLIPGTGNTIYF; V gene: TRBV5-1; D gene: .; J gene: TRBJ1-3; clone size: many
CDR3 DNA: TGCGCCAGCAGCCAAGAAGTCCCGGTGCGGTACACCGGGGAGCTGTTTTTT; CDR3 protein: CASSQEVPVRYTGELFF; V gene: TRBV4-1; D gene: .; J gene: TRBJ2-2; clone size: many
CDR3 DNA: TGTGCCAGCAGTAAACAGGGCAATGAGCAGTTCTTC; CDR3 protein: CASSKQGNEQFF; V gene: TRBV2; D gene: .; J gene: TRBJ2-1; clone size: many
CDR3 DNA: TGCAGTGCCGGGGGGAACTCCTACGAGCAGTACTTC; CDR3 protein: CSAGGNSYEQYF; V gene: TRBV20-1; D gene: TRBD2; J gene: TRBJ2-7; clone size: .
CDR3 DNA: TGCAGTGCTAGAGATCCGAGCGGGAGTGGAGAGACCCAGTACTTC; CDR3 protein: CSARDPSGSGETQYF; V gene: TRBV20-1; D gene: TRBD2; J gene: TRBJ2-5; clone size: many
CDR3 DNA: TGCGCCAGCAGCTTGGGGACAGGGGAAAACATTCAGTACTTC; CDR3 protein: CASSLGTGENIQYF; V gene: TRBV5-1; D gene: TRBD1; J gene: TRBJ2-4; clone size: .
CDR3 DNA: TGCAGTGCTAGCCGGGGGGACACTGAAGCTTTCTTT; CDR3 protein: CSASRGDTEAFF; V gene: TRBV20-1; D gene: .; J gene: TRBJ1-1; clone size: many
CDR3 DNA: TGCAGTGCTAGGAAGACAGGGTACACAGATACGCAGTATTTT; CDR3 protein: CSARKTGYTDTQYF; V gene: TRBV20-1; D gene: TRBD1; J gene: TRBJ2-3; clone size: many
CDR3 DNA: TGTGCCAGCAGCTTAGGGGCGGGACGGACTTCAGATACGCAGTATTTT; CDR3 protein: CASSLGAGRTSDTQYF; V gene: TRBV7-2; D gene: .; J gene: TRBJ2-3; clone size: many
CDR3 DNA: TGTGCCAGCAGTTTAAGACAGTTGAACACTGAAGCTTTCTTT; CDR3 protein: CASSLRQLNTEAFF; V gene: TRBV12-3/TRBV12-4; D gene: .; J gene: TRBJ1-1; clone size: .
CDR3 DNA: TGTGCCAGCAGCTCCCAGGGCAGGGGCTACGAGCAGTACTTC; CDR3 protein: CASSSQGRGYEQYF; V gene: TRBV7-2; D gene: .; J gene: TRBJ2-7; clone size: many
CDR3 DNA: TGTGCCATCTTAGGCGGGACGAGCAATGAGCAGTTCTTC; CDR3 protein: CAILGGTSNEQFF; V gene: TRBV10-3; D gene: .; J gene: TRBJ2-1; clone size: many
CDR3 DNA: TGCAGTGCTCACCGGGACATAGAACTATATGGCTACACCTTC; CDR3 protein: CSAHRDIELYGYTF; V gene: TRBV20-1; D gene: .; J gene: TRBJ1-2; clone size: .
CDR3 DNA: TGTGCCAGCAGTTACTCCCAGGGGGCACACGAGCAGTACTTC; CDR3 protein: CASSYSQGAHEQYF; V gene: TRBV6-5; D gene: TRBD1; J gene: TRBJ2-7; clone size: .
CDR3 DNA: TGCGCCAGCAGCGGCGACAGGGGCTACGAGCAGTACTTC; CDR3 protein: CASSGDRGYEQYF; V gene: TRBV5-1; D gene: TRBD1; J gene: TRBJ2-7; clone size: many
CDR3 DNA: TGTGCCAGCCGTGGACAGCCCACCTACGAGCAGTACTTC; CDR3 protein: CASRGQPTYEQYF; V gene: TRBV27; D gene: .; J gene: TRBJ2-7; clone size: many
CDR3 DNA: TGTGCCAGCTCACCGGGTCCAGATAAAGCTTTCTTT; CDR3 protein: CASSPGPDKAFF; V gene: TRBV18; D gene: .; J gene: TRBJ1-1; clone size: .
CDR3 DNA: TGTGCCAGCAGCCCCATCCACGGAGGGGGGAATCAGCCCCAGCATTTT; CDR3 protein: CASSPIHGGGNQPQHF; V gene: TRBV28; D gene: .; J gene: TRBJ1-5; clone size: .
CDR3 DNA: TGTGCCACCAGCAGGCGGGGCATTCCCACAGATACGCAGTATTTT; CDR3 protein: CATSRRGIPTDTQYF; V gene: TRBV15; D gene: .; J gene: TRBJ2-3; clone size: many
CDR3 DNA: TGTGCTAGTGCCCCAAGAGGTCAGGCCAATCAGCCCCAGCATTTT; CDR3 protein: CASAPRGQANQPQHF; V gene: TRBV12-5; D gene: .; J gene: TRBJ1-5; clone size: many
CDR3 DNA: TGCAGCGTTCGGGCGGGATCGGACAATGAGCAGTTCTTC; CDR3 protein: CSVRAGSDNEQFF; V gene: TRBV29-1; D gene: .; J gene: TRBJ2-1; clone size: many
CDR3 DNA: TGTGCCAGCAGCCAAGATAGGGGGGGGACCTACGAGCAGTACTTC; CDR3 protein: CASSQDRGGTYEQYF; V gene: TRBV4-2; D gene: .; J gene: TRBJ2-7; clone size: .
CDR3 DNA: TGTGCCAGCAGCCAATTAGGGTTCTACGAGCAGTACTTC; CDR3 protein: CASSQLGFYEQYF; V gene: TRBV7-2; D gene: .; J gene: TRBJ2-7; clone size: once
CDR3 DNA: TGCGCCAGCAGCTTGGAGGGCAGGGTTGCGTCTAGCTCCTACGAGCAGTACTTC; CDR3 protein: CASSLEGRVASSSYEQYF; V gene: TRBV5-1; D gene: .; J gene: TRBJ2-7; clone size: .
CDR3 DNA: TGTGCCAGCAGCTTAGTAGGTGGTCTGAACACCGGGGAGCTGTTTTTT; CDR3 protein: CASSLVGGLNTGELFF; V gene: TRBV11-2; D gene: .; J gene: TRBJ2-2; clone size: few
CDR3 DNA: TGTGCCAGCGGGAGTTGGGCTAACAATGAGCAGTTCTTC; CDR3 protein: CASGSWANNEQFF; V gene: TRBV12-3/TRBV12-4; D gene: .; J gene: TRBJ2-1; clone size: many